This T cell receptor beta chain was identified in a study of blood T cell repertoires in COVID-19. This clone has only a few counts. Germline CDR1 is LGHDT and CDR2 is YNNKEL (reference sequence). This CDR3 has 15 residues. The ends were cut back, 4 bases at V and 5 bases at J, with 17 bases in the middle. The authors' processing: Reference gene primer amplification in the assay estimated nucleated cell counts. Only in-frame clones appear in the TCRdb table, and some are missing; sequencing was by immunoSEQ multiplex PCR. D and trimming were read from the DNA, whereas the V and J calls and clone size are those reported in that table. The sample records around 300,000 clones, around 89% being singletons.

This clonotype was obtained from a woman aged 40-49 years with acute or convalescent COVID-19. The chain combines TRBV3-1 (or the pseudogene TRBV3-2) with TRBJ2-5; weak D call: TRBD1 (6 bases). Sequencing was carried out using peripheral blood. The CDR3: CASSPGAQEWETQYF. The DNA for the CDR3 is TGTGCCAGCAGCCCAGGGGCGCAGGAATGGGAGACCCAGTACTTC.